This T cell receptor (delta chain) was documented in a study of Vδ1+ human thymocytes. Study-wide results and caveats: Thymic TRG and TRD repertoires appeared highly polyclonal.

A word on this clone: Its cognate antigen is unknown.

V lost 0 bases to trimming and J lost 0 bases; unmatched junction nucleotides: 7. The CDR3 extends over 17 amino acids. Germline assignment: CDR1 GEAIGNYY and CDR2 EKD. RNA was extracted from the cells and then reverse transcribed. CDR3 amplicons came from multiplex PCR with pooled V-gene forward and constant-region reverse primers. TCRdb ran CATT on the multiplex PCR reads. This sample has around 76,000 delta-chain clones, with 30% to 40% found just once. After alphabeta T cell depletion, CD3+ Vdelta1+ Vdelta2- thymocytes were sorted. This clonotype was sampled from a boy younger than two who had congenital heart surgery. The sequenced material came from Vdelta1+ gamma-delta thymocytes from the thymus. Subset: FACS-sorted CD3+ TCRalphabeta- TCRVdelta1+ TCRVdelta2- thymocytes. The rearrangement joins TRDV2 to TRDJ1; 9 nucleotides agree with TRDD3. The CDR3 reads CACDTVKLGENTDKLIF. The CDR3 coding sequence is TGTGCCTGTGACACCGTCAAACTGGGGGAGAACACCGATAAACTCATCTTT.